The 15 T cell receptor beta chains below all came from one sample that was sequenced in a study of shared clonotypes between healthy human individuals. Assay used: immunoSEQ multiplex PCR; TCRdb lists only in-frame clones, some missing. The sample yields about 2,500,000 clones, roughly nine tenths seen once. The sequenced sample was naive CD4+ T cells sorted from blood. Subset reported: CD45RA+ positively selected. The origin of the receptors is a man younger than 30 in good health.

The genes are TRBV27 and TRBJ1-2, with D possibly being TRBD1 (5 bases). Between the trimmed V and J ends, which lost 0 bases and 4 bases, there was a span of 12 bases. From germline, CDR1 is MNHEY and CDR2 SMNVEV (reference sequence). The CDR3 is 15 amino acids. The CDR3 coding sequence is TGTGCCAGCAGTTTATCGGGTTCAGGGTCCTATGGCTACACCTTC. It codes for CASSLSGSGSYGYTF.

V gene TRBV30 combines with J gene TRBJ1-2; possibly TRBD1 for D (5 bases). V was clipped by 3 bases and J by 5 bases, with 13 bases between them. Germline loops: CDR1 GTSNPN, CDR2 SVGIG (reference sequence). The CDR3 is made up of 13 amino acids. In DNA, the CDR3 is TGTGCCTGGAGCCAGGGTCAAAGGTATGGCTACACCTTC. Translated: CAWSQGQRYGYTF.

The chain employs TRBV5-4 and TRBJ2-3; D might be TRBD1 or TRBD2, each matching 5 bases. This CDR3 is 19 amino acids long. V was cut by 3 bases and J by 1 base, with 24 bases left in between. The germline V gene encodes CDR1 SGHNT and CDR2 YYREEE (reference sequence). For the CDR3, the DNA is TGTGCCAGCAGCTCTCGACAATTAAGGGGAGTAGGGGGCACAGATACGCAGTATTTT. This translates into CASSSRQLRGVGGTDTQYF.

V is TRBV19 and J is TRBJ1-1; 8 bases fit TRBD1. Germline CDR1 and CDR2: LNHDA and SQIVND (reference sequence). The trim removed 7 bases at V and 8 bases at J, leaving 15 bases unmatched. The CDR3 extends over 15 amino acids. CDR3 DNA: TGTGCCAGTAAGGCGACAGGGGTCCTCCGTTGGGAAGCTTTCTTT. Its translation is CASKATGVLRWEAFF.

The J gene is TRBJ2-7, the V gene TRBV6-6; TRBD1 or TRBD2 may be the D gene (5 bases each). Germline V gene sequence: CDR1 MNHNY, CDR2 SVGAGI (reference sequence). This CDR3 region has 12 residues. Deletions cut 8 bases from V and 2 bases from J, with 10 bases between. The chain's CDR3 is CASWDRTYEQYF. The CDR3 DNA is TGTGCCAGCTGGGACCGGACCTACGAGCAGTACTTC.

This chain joins TRBV5-5 and TRBJ1-5; no reliable D call. This CDR3 is built from 17 residues. Germline values: CDR1 SGHKS, CDR2 YYEKEE (reference sequence). Between the trimmed V and J ends, which lost 0 bases and 0 bases, there was a span of 13 bases. The CDR3 DNA follows: TGTGCCAGCAGCTTGGGACTCACACTGTGTAGCAATCAGCCCCAGCATTTT. This sequence encodes CASSLGLTLCSNQPQHF.

V usage is TRBV10-3 and J usage is TRBJ2-2; D remains unclear. The V and J ends lost 0 bases and 4 bases respectively, with 6 bases between them. The CDR3 totals 14 residues. Germline V gene sequence: CDR1 ENHRY, CDR2 SYGVKD. The CDR3, as DNA: TGTGCCATCAGTGAGTCTAGCAGCACCGGGGAGCTGTTTTTT. This sequence encodes CAISESSSTGELFF.

This chain connects TRBV4-2 to TRBJ1-3; possible D gene TRBD1, 5 bases. CDR3 length: 14 amino acids. V shed 0 bases and J shed 9 bases, with 12 bases lying between them. CDR1 and CDR2 from the germline V gene are LGHNA and YNFKEQ. CDR3: CASSQEVTGTTIYF. CDR3 coding DNA: TGTGCCAGCAGCCAAGAGGTTACCGGGACCACCATATATTTT.

V is TRBV5-4 and J is TRBJ2-3; TRBD2 matches at 7 bases. The CDR3 runs to 14 residues. The junction had 8 bases not matched to a gene; V was cut back by 4 bases and J by 6 bases. Looked up from germline, CDR1 is SGHNT and CDR2 is YYREEE (reference sequence). The CDR3 sequence: CASSRELAQDTQYF. The CDR3 DNA follows: TGTGCCAGCAGCCGGGAACTAGCGCAGGATACGCAGTATTTT.

This sequence joins TRBV7-8 and TRBJ2-3; 7 bases line up with TRBD2. V gave up 4 bases and J gave up 3 bases; unmatched junction bases: 16. This CDR3 region has 18 residues. Germline V gives CDR1 SGHVS, CDR2 FQNEAQ. CDR3 coding DNA: TGTGCCAGCAGCTCATGGGTCGACTTGAGCGGGGAGACAGATACGCAGTATTTT. The encoded protein is CASSSWVDLSGETDTQYF. Looking up the rest from reference TRBV7-8 and TRBJ2-3 gives the full variable domain: GAGVSQSPRYKVAKRGQDVALRCDPISGHVSLFWYQQALGQGPEFLTYFQNEAQLDKSGLPSDRFFAERPEGSVSTLKIQRTQQEDSAVYLCASSSWVDLSGETDTQYFGPGTRLTVL.

This chain links TRBV2 with TRBJ2-7; perhaps TRBD1 as D (5 bases). CDR3 length: 15 residues. Trimming took off 5 bases at V and 3 bases at J, with 17 bases between the two ends. The germline V gene encodes CDR1 SNHLY and CDR2 FYNNEI. Written as DNA, the CDR3 is TGTGCCAGCAGTCATACCCAGGGAATCGGCTACGAGCAGTACTTC. Translated: CASSHTQGIGYEQYF.

V is TRBV11-3 and J is TRBJ1-2; D call uncertain. Germline CDR1 is SGHNT and CDR2 is YENEEA. The CDR3 runs 15 residues. Trimming removed 2 bases from V and 5 bases from J, with 15 bases in between. The CDR3 bases are TGTGCCAGCAGCTTAAACGGAAATGGAGGTTATGGCTACACCTTC. Translation gives CASSLNGNGGYGYTF.

The chain couples TRBV4-3 to TRBJ2-5; tentative D call: TRBD2 (6 bases). V was pared by 3 bases and J by 2 bases, with 16 bases between. CDR1 and CDR2 from the germline V gene are LGHNA and YSLEER. The CDR3 covers 16 residues. CDR3 sequence: CASSQGPGAGQETQYF. The CDR3 nucleotides are TGCGCCAGCAGCCAGGGCCCCGGGGCGGGACAAGAGACCCAGTACTTC.

The chain couples TRBV18 to TRBJ1-4; D gene ambiguous. Germline V gene lookup returns CDR1 KGHSH and CDR2 LQKENI. The V gene lost 5 bases and the J gene lost 3 bases, with 13 bases spanning the gap. The CDR3 runs to 15 residues. The DNA for the CDR3 is TGTGCCAGCTCATTACGACCGCCGTCTAATGAAAAACTGTTTTTT. Translation: CASSLRPPSNEKLFF.

This chain links TRBV25-1 with TRBJ1-6; 7 bases map to TRBD1. After removal of 4 bases from V and 12 bases from J, the junction contained 3 bases not matched to a gene. Germline loops: CDR1 MGHDK, CDR2 SYGVNS. The CDR3 is made up of 12 amino acids. CDR3 sequence (DNA): TGTGCCAGCAGTGCAACAGGGGAACCCCTCCACTTT. Protein sequence: CASSATGEPLHF.